The text below deals with one T cell receptor (beta chain). The antigen is unknown. This sample also contains other DNA sequences that code for the same CDR3. CD45RO-negative cells were positively selected for CCR7, leaving out terminally differentiated effector memory CD45RA+ cells. The data derive from a study of shared clonotypes between healthy human individuals. Study conclusions and caveats: Sampling covered blood only; tissue repertoires likely differ.

Germline values: CDR1 MDHEN, CDR2 SYDVKM. V was clipped by 2 bases and J by 0 bases, with 3 bases between them. The CDR3 extends over 13 amino acids. This table comes from immunoSEQ multiplex PCR, and its TCRdb copy is limited to in-frame clones, with some not included. Of more than 2 million clones listed, roughly 93% were seen once; the top ten hold more than 1.5%. This TCR was recovered from a man between 18 and 29 years old in good health. Some clones in this sample may be carry-over from other donors' samples. Sequenced material: naive CD8+ T cells from PBMCs. The chain combines TRBV28 with TRBJ2-3; D remains unclear. The CDR3 DNA follows: TGTGCCAGCAGTTTAACTAGCACAGATACGCAGTATTTT. Its protein is CASSLTSTDTQYF.